This TCR beta chain was retrieved from a study of shared clonotypes between healthy human individuals. The wider study: CD4 naive cells filled three plates per donor, CD4 memory three, CD8 naive two and CD8 memory one.

Per germline, CDR1 MRHNA and CDR2 SNTAGT. Losses at the gene ends were 4 bases for V and 7 bases for J; bases not matched to a gene: 6. The CDR3 contains 15 residues. Study processing details: Without quality scores, immunoSEQ junctional reads could not be filtered like full-length reads. Generated by immunoSEQ multiplex PCR, the TCRdb table keeps only in-frame clones and is missing some. From that table come the V and J calls and clone size; the DNA was used to work out D and trimming. Among 2,500,000 or so clones listed, 90% to 95% were seen once. General study findings and limits: Few donors limited the genetic and exposure-history diversity represented. Rarefaction curves obtained for sorted subsets showed sequencing incomplete despite large depth.

Concerning this clone: Its matching antigen is unknown.

This rearrangement joins TRBV6-4 to TRBJ2-1; 11 bases map to TRBD2. Sequencing was carried out using naive CD4+ T cells from PBMCs. Subset in this sample: CD45RA+ positively selected. This clonotype was sampled from a young man in good health. Some clones in this sample may be carry-over from other donors' samples. The CDR3 nucleotides are TGTGCCAGCAGTGTGGGCCTAGCGGGAGGTAATGAGCAGTTCTTC. This codes for CASSVGLAGGNEQFF.